Listed below are T cell receptor beta chains from one sample, sequenced in a study of T cells after yellow fever vaccination. TCRdb processed the 5' RACE reads anew with MiXCR; each CDR3 protein has one entry. The table includes roughly 250,000 distinct CDR3 sequences, 10% to 15% detected once. This specimen consisted of CD4+ T cells sorted from PBMCs, obtained 45 days after the yellow fever booster vaccination. These receptors were collected from a young man who received the YFV17D yellow fever vaccine. The CDR3 runs from the conserved cysteine through the conserved F or W. D genes are given only for firm matches. Size values are once, few and many counts, or a class for expanded clones, and some rows have none.

>TRBJ1-2|TRBD1|TRBV27|.
CASSFRTGGPGYTF
TGTGCCAGCAGCTTCCGGACAGGGGGCCCTGGCTACACCTTC
>TRBJ2-7|.|TRBV5-1|.
CASRFRNSYEQYF
TGCGCCAGCAGGTTCAGGAACTCCTACGAGCAGTACTTC
>TRBJ2-2|.|TRBV20-1|.
CSARAGANTGELFF
TGCAGTGCTAGAGCGGGAGCGAACACCGGGGAGCTGTTTTTT
>TRBJ2-5|.|TRBV10-3|many
CATRNQETQYF
TGTGCCACTAGAAATCAAGAGACCCAGTACTTC
>TRBJ2-7|.|TRBV5-1|.
CASSSGHTLGYEQYF
TGCGCCAGCAGCTCGGGACACACCCTCGGCTACGAGCAGTACTTC
>TRBJ2-1|TRBD2|TRBV6-2/TRBV6-3|few
CASTTRWGLATIRVYNEQFF
TGTGCCAGCACCACACGGTGGGGACTAGCGACAATCAGGGTTTACAATGAGCAGTTCTTC
>TRBJ2-5|TRBD2|TRBV9|.
CASSVGLAGDQTQYF
TGTGCCAGCAGCGTAGGACTAGCGGGTGACCAGACCCAGTACTTC
>TRBJ1-2|.|TRBV27|.
CASRFRDGYTF
TGTGCCAGCAGATTTCGGGATGGCTACACCTTC
>TRBJ2-1|.|TRBV20-1|few
CSARGRNNEQFF
TGCAGTGCTCGCGGACGAAACAATGAGCAGTTCTTC
>TRBJ2-7|.|TRBV4-3|.
CASSQDSTGGSYEQYF
TGCGCCAGCAGCCAAGATTCGACAGGAGGGTCTTACGAGCAGTACTTC
>TRBJ2-1|.|TRBV12-3/TRBV12-4|.
CASSFRGGSYNEQFF
TGTGCCAGCAGTTTCAGGGGGGGGTCCTACAATGAGCAGTTCTTC
>TRBJ2-7|.|TRBV12-3/TRBV12-4|few
CASSFRRAEQYF
TGTGCCAGCAGTTTCAGGAGGGCCGAGCAGTACTTC
>TRBJ2-1|.|TRBV7-3|many
CASSLSPYNEQFF
TGTGCCAGCAGCTTAAGCCCCTACAATGAGCAGTTCTTC
>TRBJ1-1|.|TRBV21-1|.
CASSPVIVTKGPNTEAFF
TGTGCCAGCAGCCCCGTAATAGTAACAAAGGGGCCGAACACTGAAGCTTTCTTT
>TRBJ2-5|.|TRBV20-1|.
CSPRQRAEETQYF
TGCAGCCCCCGTCAGCGAGCCGAAGAGACCCAGTACTTC
>TRBJ2-3|.|TRBV7-2|few
CASSPLRGIGGTDTQYF
TGTGCCAGCAGCCCTTTACGAGGGATTGGCGGCACAGATACGCAGTATTTT
>TRBJ1-2|.|TRBV7-9|.
CASSLAAVKGYTF
TGTGCCAGCAGCTTAGCGGCGGTAAAAGGCTACACCTTC
>TRBJ2-2|.|TRBV24-1|few
CATSDFPTGELFF
TGTGCCACCAGTGATTTCCCCACCGGGGAGCTGTTTTTT
>TRBJ2-4|TRBD1|TRBV29-1|.
CSGSDRGVIDQYF
TGCAGCGGCTCGGACAGGGGGGTTATTGATCAGTACTTC
>TRBJ2-7|TRBD2|TRBV27|few
CASSVRGLAYEQYF
TGTGCCAGCAGCGTAAGGGGACTAGCCTACGAGCAGTACTTC
>TRBJ2-5|TRBD2|TRBV9|.
CASSPVLAVAGETQYF
TGTGCCAGCAGCCCCGTCCTAGCGGTAGCGGGCGAGACCCAGTACTTC
>TRBJ1-1|.|TRBV29-1|few
CSAGRQTTEAFF
TGCAGCGCAGGAAGACAGACCACTGAAGCTTTCTTT
>TRBJ2-1|TRBD2|TRBV29-1|many
CSAQREPGNEQFF
TGCAGCGCCCAGCGGGAGCCTGGCAATGAGCAGTTCTTC
>TRBJ2-1|.|TRBV6-5|few
CASSYRAPSEQFF
TGTGCCAGCAGTTACAGGGCCCCTAGTGAGCAGTTCTTC
>TRBJ1-1|.|TRBV24-1|.
CATSDSDSFTEAFF
TGTGCCACCAGTGATTCGGACAGCTTCACTGAAGCTTTCTTT
>TRBJ2-6|.|TRBV20-1|.
CSARGSHREWANVLTF
TGCAGTGCTAGGGGCAGTCACAGGGAGTGGGCCAACGTCCTGACTTTC
>TRBJ1-1|.|TRBV20-1|few
CSAREQGTMNTEAFF
TGCAGTGCTAGAGAGCAGGGGACCATGAACACTGAAGCTTTCTTT
>TRBJ2-3|.|TRBV5-1|.
CASSQDGGPDDTQYF
TGCGCCAGCAGCCAGGACGGTGGACCGGATGATACGCAGTATTTT
>TRBJ2-7|.|TRBV5-6|many
CASSLAAASYEQYF
TGTGCCAGCAGCTTGGCGGCGGCCTCCTACGAGCAGTACTTC
>TRBJ2-2|TRBD1|TRBV19|few
CASTQGQGSGELFF
TGTGCCAGTACCCAGGGACAGGGTTCCGGGGAGCTGTTTTTT
>TRBJ2-1|.|TRBV7-2|.
CASSLTGLGYYNEQFF
TGTGCCAGCAGCTTAACGGGGTTGGGTTACTACAATGAGCAGTTCTTC
>TRBJ1-6|TRBD1|TRBV5-1|few
CASSLGQGSNSPLHF
TGCGCCAGCAGCTTAGGACAGGGGTCGAATTCACCCCTCCACTTT
>TRBJ2-3|TRBD2|TRBV6-1|.
CASFTGGVGDTQYF
TGTGCCAGCTTCACGGGAGGGGTGGGTGATACGCAGTATTTT
>TRBJ2-3|.|TRBV15|few
CATSSSLNYPTDTQYF
TGTGCCACCAGCAGTTCATTAAATTACCCCACAGATACGCAGTATTTT
>TRBJ2-1|.|TRBV21-1|.
CASSAKRGVLSPSDNEQFF
TGTGCCAGCAGCGCCAAAAGGGGGGTCCTATCCCCCTCGGACAATGAGCAGTTCTTC
>TRBJ2-1|TRBD2|TRBV2|.
CACSHRGQREGLLYEQFF
TGTGCCTGCAGTCATAGGGGCCAGCGGGAGGGTCTTCTGTATGAGCAGTTCTTC
>TRBJ2-1|.|TRBV28|.
CASDSPTAEQFF
TGTGCATCGGACAGTCCGACGGCTGAGCAGTTCTTC
>TRBJ1-3|.|TRBV12-3/TRBV12-4|many
CASSSLDLSGNTIYF
TGTGCCAGCAGTTCTTTGGACCTCTCTGGAAACACCATATATTTT
>TRBJ1-2|.|TRBV5-6|few
CASSSESRWGTNYGYTF
TGTGCCAGCAGCTCCGAATCGCGGTGGGGGACTAACTATGGCTACACCTTC
>TRBJ2-3|.|TRBV24-1|few
CATRDMNADTQYF
TGTGCCACCAGGGATATGAACGCAGATACGCAGTATTTT
>TRBJ2-1|.|TRBV10-3|many
CAISDEGSYNEQFF
TGTGCCATCAGTGACGAGGGGTCCTACAATGAGCAGTTCTTC
>TRBJ1-4|.|TRBV6-6|.
CASRVEREKLFF
TGTGCCAGCAGGGTGGAAAGGGAAAAACTGTTTTTT
>TRBJ2-1|TRBD2|TRBV6-5|.
CASSYSSGRLYNEQFF
TGTGCCAGCAGTTACTCGAGCGGGAGACTCTACAATGAGCAGTTCTTC
>TRBJ2-7|.|TRBV7-6|few
CASSLLGMAEQYF
TGTGCCAGCAGCTTATTAGGTATGGCCGAGCAGTACTTC
>TRBJ2-1|.|TRBV29-1|few
CSARADREQFF
TGCAGCGCCCGAGCCGACAGGGAGCAGTTCTTC
>TRBJ2-3|.|TRBV7-8|.
CASSAGLRFTGTDTQYF
TGTGCCAGCAGCGCCGGATTGAGATTTACTGGGACAGATACGCAGTATTTT
>TRBJ1-2|TRBD1|TRBV20-1|.
CSAMEGADYGYTF
TGCAGTGCTATGGAGGGGGCTGACTATGGCTACACCTTC
>TRBJ2-1|TRBD2|TRBV10-3|.
CAITRTSGRPNSNEQFF
TGTGCCATCACCCGGACTAGCGGGAGACCCAACTCCAATGAGCAGTTCTTC
>TRBJ2-1|TRBD1|TRBV15|.
CATSRDLGTVTYNEQFF
TGTGCCACCAGCAGAGATCTAGGGACAGTCACCTACAATGAGCAGTTCTTC
>TRBJ2-3|TRBD2|TRBV29-1|.
CSVLSGVTTDTQYF
TGCAGCGTACTTAGCGGGGTTACCACAGATACGCAGTATTTT
>TRBJ2-3|.|TRBV3-1|few
CASSQLAPSADTQYF
TGTGCCAGCAGCCAGCTAGCACCCTCGGCAGATACGCAGTATTTT
>TRBJ2-2|.|TRBV11-2|.
CASSLNALTGELFF
TGTGCCAGCAGCTTGAATGCCCTCACCGGGGAGCTGTTTTTT
>TRBJ2-5|.|TRBV7-2|.
CASSLGLGGQETQYF
TGTGCCAGCAGCTTAGGGTTGGGGGGACAAGAGACCCAGTACTTC
>TRBJ2-3|.|TRBV4-3|.
CASSQDAPSDGTDTQYF
TGCGCCAGCAGCCAAGACGCCCCGAGCGACGGCACAGATACGCAGTATTTT